This T cell receptor beta chain came from a study of technical replicates of blood from several donors. The assay was immunoSEQ multiplex PCR, and TCRdb's table has in-frame clones only and misses some. The top ten clones hold more than 3.5% of a sample with around 60,000 clones, nearly 95% of them seen once. Trimming cost V 2 bases and J 9 bases, with 14 bases left between them. CDR3 length: 14 residues. Per germline, CDR1 MNHEY and CDR2 SVGAGI. This receptor was taken from a human donor in good health. Some clones in this sample may be carry-over from other donors' samples. The sequenced material came from PBMCs. The chain couples TRBV6-5 to TRBJ2-1, with a tentative D call TRBD1 (6 bases). CDR3 bases: TGTGCCAGCAGTTACCGAGGACAGTCCCCTGAGCAGTTCTTC. Its translation: CASSYRGQSPEQFF.